The clone carrying this T cell receptor (beta chain) was observed at least ten times. This specimen comes from a study of blood T cells in healthy people across ages. The second PCR ran about 7 to 12 cycles with a sample-barcoded 5' primer and J-beta primers. TCRdb re-analysed the 5' RACE reads in MiXCR, keeping a single row per CDR3 protein. The sample shows roughly 730,000 distinct CDR3 sequences, about 61% of them seen only once. The V gene lost 4 bases and the J gene lost 1 base, with 5 bases spanning the gap. The CDR3 spans 13 residues. The germline CDR1 and CDR2 sequences are MNHEY and SVGEGT. This chain links TRBV6-2 or TRBV6-3 with TRBJ2-1, with unresolved D. Source material: blood. This TCR was sampled from a man between 40 and 49 years old in good health. The DNA of the CDR3 is TGTGCCAGCAGTTCCTCGTCCTACAATGAGCAGTTCTTC. This codes for CASSSSSYNEQFF.